These 6 T cell receptor beta chains were all obtained from the same sample, sequenced in a study of blood T cell repertoires in COVID-19 (dated by TCRdb to about 2020). The library was generated by the immunoSEQ multiplex PCR assay. TCRdb obtained this table from immuneACCESS and retained in-frame rearrangements with V and J assigned. These tables miss some clones; where compared with another copy, unresolved V genes account for less than half of the shortfall, and the remainder is unexplained. The sample records under 250,000 clones, roughly 85% of which are singletons. Jointly, the top ten make up 2.4% of the sample. Sample: peripheral blood. Receptors were obtained from a woman in her seventies with COVID-19, enrolled during active disease.

This clone was seen more than once but under ten times. The chain joins TRBV5-1 to TRBJ1-3, with 7 bases lining up with TRBD1. The CDR3 contains 13 residues. V lost 2 bases to trimming and J lost 6 bases; unmatched junction nucleotides: 2. Germline CDR1 reads SGHRS; CDR2 reads YFSETQ. CDR3 protein: CASSLQGQNTIYF. Written as DNA, the CDR3 is TGCGCCAGCAGCTTACAGGGGCAAAACACCATATATTTT.

The rearrangement links TRBV5-1 to TRBJ2-7; maybe TRBD2 (5 bases). Trimming stripped 4 bases from V and 3 bases from J, with 26 bases between. Germline V gene lookup returns CDR1 SGHRS and CDR2 YFSETQ. The length of the CDR3 is 18 residues. The CDR3 nucleotides are TGCGCCAGCAGCAGTTCGATGAGTAACGGAGGTCAACACTACGAGCAGTACTTC. Translating it yields CASSSSMSNGGQHYEQYF.

The V gene is TRBV7-3, the J gene TRBJ1-1; TRBD1 matches at 7 bases. From germline, CDR1 is SGHTA and CDR2 FQGTGA. The ends lost 2 bases at V and 6 bases at J; junction bases unmatched: 12. The CDR3 length is 16 residues. As DNA, the CDR3 is TGTGCCAGCAGCTTAGGAGGCAGGGGGAGGTTCGCTGAAGCTTTCTTT. Translated: CASSLGGRGRFAEAFF.

This clone was counted ten times or more. The rearrangement joins TRBV14 to TRBJ2-7, with TRBD2 matching over 12 bases. The germline V gene encodes CDR1 SGHDN and CDR2 FVKESK. The CDR3 has 19 amino acids. V shed 3 bases, J shed 3 bases, and the junction held 15 bases outside the gene matches. The CDR3 loop is CASSHPKPRLAGGFYEQYF. CDR3 DNA: TGTGCCAGCAGCCACCCTAAGCCGAGGCTAGCGGGAGGGTTCTACGAGCAGTACTTC.

This chain links TRBV12-5 with TRBJ2-3, with a possible D match to TRBD1 (5 bases). The CDR3 consists of 19 residues. The V and J ends lost 2 bases and 3 bases respectively, with 24 bases between them. Germline V gene data show CDR1 as LGHNT and CDR2 as FRNRAP. The CDR3 here is CASGLKSQGLLKGTDTQYF. The CDR3 bases are TGTGCTAGTGGTTTGAAGTCCCAGGGTTTATTAAAAGGTACAGATACGCAGTATTTT.

This clone was seen a single time. The chain recombines TRBV7-6 with TRBJ1-2; D is unclear. This CDR3 is 15 amino acids long. V was clipped by 2 bases and J by 4 bases, with 14 bases between them. CDR1 is SGHVS, CDR2 FNYEAQ, per germline. The CDR3 region has the DNA TGTGCCAGCAGCTTACCCCGGGAAGGCTTCTATGGCTACACCTTC. This codes for CASSLPREGFYGYTF.